The 23 T cell receptor beta chains given below trace back to one sample, sequenced in a study of graft-versus-host responses after intestinal transplantation. The repertoire was sequenced with immunoSEQ multiplex PCR; TCRdb's copy has only in-frame clones and lacks some. Of around 67,000 clones listed, about 90% were seen once; the top ten hold less than 5%. Their antigens are not known. Sequenced here: unstimulated CD8+ T cells sorted from spleen or lymph node cells, sampled before transplant. Receptors originate from a human donor who was the organ donor for an intestinal transplant.

V is TRBV29-1 and J is TRBJ2-5, with D unresolved. The germline V gene encodes CDR1 SQVTM and CDR2 ANQGSEA. The CDR3 spans 15 residues. V was pared by 3 bases and J by 5 bases, with 19 bases between. In nucleotides, the CDR3 is TGCAGCGTTGAGCTGCAGTCAGTGAGAGCGGAGACCCAGTACTTC. This sequence encodes CSVELQSVRAETQYF.

The chain uses TRBV7-9 and TRBJ2-3, with TRBD2 identical over 14 bases. The junction had 14 bases not matched to a gene; V was cut back by 4 bases and J by 5 bases. The germline gives CDR1 SEHNR, CDR2 FQNEAQ (reference sequence). The CDR3 is 19 amino acids. DNA for the CDR3: TGTGCCAGCAGCTCAACGACCCCGGGACTAGCGGGGGAAGGAGATACGCAGTATTTT. It codes for CASSSTTPGLAGEGDTQYF.

The chain uses TRBV10-1 and TRBJ2-5, with 13 bases that match TRBD2. With 4 bases clipped from V and 3 bases from J, the junction kept 11 bases outside the gene matches. The germline V gene has CDR1 WNHNN and CDR2 SYGVQD (reference sequence). The CDR3 contains 18 residues. The CDR3 loop reads CASSGRTSGGVPEETQYF. The CDR3 nucleotides are TGCGCCAGCAGTGGCCGGACTAGCGGGGGAGTCCCAGAAGAGACCCAGTACTTC.

The rearrangement links TRBV27 to TRBJ2-5, with TRBD1 matching 8 bases. Unmatched junction bases numbered 2, after V lost 3 bases and J lost 5 bases. Germline CDR1 reads MNHEY; CDR2 reads SMNVEV (reference sequence). The CDR3 sequence is 13 residues long. CDR3: CASSFQGAETQYF. The CDR3 coding sequence is TGTGCCAGCAGTTTCCAGGGGGCGGAGACCCAGTACTTC.

V is TRBV5-1 and J is TRBJ2-1, with 10 bases that match TRBD2. Germline CDR1 and CDR2: SGHRS and YFSETQ. CDR3 length: 17 residues. V shed 0 bases, J shed 2 bases, and the junction held 5 bases outside the gene matches. CDR3: CASSLVLAGGPYNEQFF. The CDR3 coding sequence is TGCGCCAGCAGCTTGGTGTTAGCGGGGGGACCCTACAATGAGCAGTTCTTC. Filled out from reference TRBV5-1 and TRBJ2-1, the complete variable domain reads KAGVTQTPRYLIKTRGQQVTLSCSPISGHRSVSWYQQTPGQGLQFLFEYFSETQRNKGNFPGRFSGRQFSNSRSEMNVSTLELGDSALYLCASSLVLAGGPYNEQFFGPGTRLTVL.

V usage is TRBV29-1 and J usage is TRBJ1-1; D call uncertain. The CDR3 totals 12 residues. Germline loops: CDR1 SQVTM, CDR2 ANQGSEA. Trimming stripped 6 bases from V and 1 base from J, with 9 bases between. As DNA, the CDR3 is TGCAGCGTCCCACTCGGGAACACTGAAGCTTTCTTT. Translation gives CSVPLGNTEAFF.

The V and J genes are TRBV28 and TRBJ1-2, with D possibly being TRBD1 (6 bases). The length of the CDR3 is 15 residues. Per germline, CDR1 MDHEN and CDR2 SYDVKM. V was trimmed by 7 bases and J by 5 bases, leaving 20 bases between them. The DNA of the CDR3 is TGTGCCAGCAAGGTCCCGGGACACTTAGATTATGGCTACACCTTC. It yields the protein CASKVPGHLDYGYTF.

The rearrangement links TRBV29-1 to TRBJ2-1, with TRBD2 matching 13 bases. The junction had 1 base not matched to a gene; V was cut back by 7 bases and J by 4 bases. The CDR3 extends over 13 amino acids. The germline V gene encodes CDR1 SQVTM and CDR2 ANQGSEA. The CDR3 DNA follows: TGCAGCGGGGGACTAGCGGGATACAATGAGCAGTTCTTC. Translating it yields CSGGLAGYNEQFF.

This clone was seen a few times. This chain joins TRBV6-4 and TRBJ2-2, with a weak D call TRBD2 (6 bases). V was clipped by 8 bases and J by 3 bases, with 13 bases between them. The CDR3 runs to 14 residues. CDR1 is MRHNA and CDR2 is SNTAGT in the germline V gene. Here the CDR3 reads CASSMGEDTGELFF. Here the CDR3 DNA reads TGTGCCAGCTCGATGGGGGAGGACACCGGGGAGCTGTTTTTT.

The rearrangement uses TRBV4-1 and TRBJ2-7; TRBD1 aligns across 9 bases. The trim removed 2 bases at V and 3 bases at J, leaving 5 bases unmatched. CDR3 size: 15 residues. CDR1 is MGHRA and CDR2 is YSYEKL in the germline V gene. CDR3 bases: TGCGCCAGCAGCCAAACGTGGACAGGGGTCTACGAGCAGTACGTC. Translated: CASSQTWTGVYEQYV.

The V and J genes are TRBV6-5 and TRBJ1-4, with a weak D call TRBD1 (6 bases). Trimming left V 10 bases short and J 6 bases short, with 18 bases between. The CDR3 totals 14 residues. In germline, CDR1 is MNHEY, CDR2 SVGAGI. The CDR3, as DNA: TGTGCCACCCGGATGTCGACAGGCGATGAAAAACTGTTTTTT. Protein product: CATRMSTGDEKLFF.

V usage is TRBV5-1 and J usage is TRBJ1-1; TRBD1 might be the D (5 bases). The CDR3 has 15 amino acids. The germline CDR1 and CDR2 sequences are SGHRS and YFSETQ. V was pared by 4 bases and J by 2 bases, with 15 bases between. In DNA, the CDR3 is TGCGCCAGCAGCCCTAGCTCGGGGGTTAACACTGAAGCTTTCTTT. Amino acids: CASSPSSGVNTEAFF. The whole variable domain, remainder taken from reference TRBV5-1 and TRBJ1-1, is KAGVTQTPRYLIKTRGQQVTLSCSPISGHRSVSWYQQTPGQGLQFLFEYFSETQRNKGNFPGRFSGRQFSNSRSEMNVSTLELGDSALYLCASSPSSGVNTEAFFGQGTRLTVV.

The rearrangement joins TRBV2 to TRBJ1-5; a possible D gene is TRBD1 (5 bases). Germline values: CDR1 SNHLY, CDR2 FYNNEI. The V end was cut by 1 base, the J end by 5 bases, with 21 bases between. The CDR3 is 18 amino acids. As DNA, the CDR3 is TGTGCCAGCAGTGAAGAATTATCGGAGACAGACAAGGATCAGCCCCAGCATTTT. Translated, it gives CASSEELSETDKDQPQHF.

This chain connects TRBV28 to TRBJ1-5; maybe TRBD1 (6 bases). Germline lookup yields CDR1 MDHEN and CDR2 SYDVKM. With 4 bases removed from V and 2 bases from J, the gap between germline ends came to 15 bases. The length of the CDR3 is 16 residues. CDR3 amino acids: CASSYTRGQRNQPQHF. DNA of the CDR3: TGTGCCAGCAGTTATACCCGGGGACAACGCAATCAGCCCCAGCATTTT. The complete variable domain, with remaining parts taken from reference TRBV28 and TRBJ1-5, reads DVKVTQSSRYLVKRTGEKVFLECVQDMDHENMFWYRQDPGLGLRLIYFSYDVKMKEKGDIPEGYSVSREKKERFSLILESASTNQTSMYLCASSYTRGQRNQPQHFGDGTRLSIL.

The chain is built from TRBV19 and TRBJ2-1; possible D gene TRBD2, 6 bases. V was shortened by 3 bases and J by 5 bases, with 8 bases between the two germline ends. The germline CDR1 and CDR2 sequences are LNHDA and SQIVND (reference sequence). CDR3 length: 13 amino acids. The CDR3 protein is CASSMGLHNEQFF. For the CDR3, the DNA is TGTGCCAGTAGTATGGGACTTCACAATGAGCAGTTCTTC.

The chain couples TRBV2 to TRBJ1-3; tentative D call: TRBD1 (6 bases). V lost 7 bases to trimming and J lost 0 bases, with 10 bases between them. Germline V gives CDR1 SNHLY, CDR2 FYNNEI. This CDR3 contains 14 residues. The CDR3 bases are TGTGCCAGCACAGGGACAATCTCTGGAAACACCATATATTTT. This sequence encodes CASTGTISGNTIYF.

The rearrangement links TRBV27 to TRBJ2-1; D perhaps matches TRBD1 (5 bases). CDR3 length: 14 amino acids. CDR1 MNHEY and CDR2 SMNVEV come from the germline V gene (reference sequence). Between the trimmed V and J ends, which lost 6 bases and 6 bases, there was a span of 15 bases. In DNA form, the CDR3 reads TGTGCCAGCAGGCCCAGTTTAAGGGGCAATGAGCAGTTCTTC. Its translation: CASRPSLRGNEQFF.

The J gene is TRBJ1-3, the V gene TRBV29-1; D uncertain. The V end lost 0 bases, the J end lost 6 bases, and 9 bases lay between the germline ends. The germline CDR1 and CDR2 sequences are SQVTM and ANQGSEA. There are 13 residues in the CDR3. The CDR3 coding sequence is TGCAGCGTTGAAGATCCCGGGTTAAACACCATATATTTT. Its translation: CSVEDPGLNTIYF.

This chain joins TRBV5-6 and TRBJ1-1; 8 bases are shared with TRBD1. Germline V lookup: CDR1 SGHDT, CDR2 YYEEEE. The CDR3 loop spans 13 amino acids. Germline trimming cut 3 bases from V and 6 bases from J; bases unmatched to any gene: 4. The CDR3 reads CASSYDRGAEAFF. The CDR3 DNA follows: TGTGCCAGCAGCTACGACAGGGGCGCTGAAGCTTTCTTT.

This rearrangement joins TRBV12-5 to TRBJ2-1; 7 bases align to TRBD2. Trimming removed 4 bases from V and 3 bases from J; junction bases left unmatched: 12. The germline gives CDR1 LGHNT, CDR2 FRNRAP. The CDR3 contains 17 residues. As DNA, the CDR3 is TGTGCTAGTGGTTCCCTCAGCCCGGGGGGTAACTACAATGAGCAGTTCTTC. It encodes CASGSLSPGGNYNEQFF.

The chain joins TRBV6-5 to TRBJ1-1; D not resolved. CDR1 is MNHEY, CDR2 SVGAGI, per germline. V lost 2 bases to trimming and J lost 0 bases, with 10 bases between them. CDR3 length: 15 amino acids. The CDR3 DNA sequence: TGTGCCAGCAGTTACAACCCCGGGATGAACACTGAAGCTTTCTTT. This codes for CASSYNPGMNTEAFF.

The rearrangement joins TRBV25-1 to TRBJ1-2; D is perhaps TRBD1 (5 bases). The germline CDR1 and CDR2 sequences are MGHDK and SYGVNS. The length of the CDR3 is 15 residues. The V end lost 3 bases, the J end lost 4 bases, and 15 bases lay between the germline ends. The CDR3 bases are TGTGCCAGCAGTGAGGTGACAGACAATTTCTATGGCTACACCTTC. Residues: CASSEVTDNFYGYTF.

The rearrangement links TRBV5-1 to TRBJ1-1; D is possibly TRBD1 (6 bases). The CDR3 is 14 amino acids. V was pared by 6 bases and J by 5 bases, with 17 bases between. The germline gives CDR1 SGHRS, CDR2 YFSETQ. Here the CDR3 DNA reads TGCGCCAGCATCCCCGAGGGGGTAGGAACTGAAGCTTTCTTT. Its protein product is CASIPEGVGTEAFF.